Listed below are T cell receptor beta chains from one sample, sequenced in a study of cytomegalovirus exposure and HLA in healthy donors. Method: immunoSEQ multiplex PCR; TCRdb's copy keeps in-frame clones and lacks some. The sample consists of about 140,000 clones, about four fifths of them appearing once. Sequences were obtained from PBMCs. The receptor source for this set is a male donor in good health and CMV-seronegative. Both conserved end residues are part of each CDR3. A D gene is named only where the DNA matches it firmly. Only some rows state a clone size, as once, few, many or a class for expanded clones.

j_gene: TRBJ2-3; abundance: once; v_gene: TRBV27; d_gene: NA; CDR3aa: CASSFSFSTDTQYF; CDR3nt: TGTGCCAGCAGTTTTAGTTTTTCCACAGATACGCAGTATTTT
j_gene: TRBJ2-5; abundance: NA; v_gene: TRBV6-5; d_gene: NA; CDR3aa: CASNTAESGETQYF; CDR3nt: TGTGCCAGCAACACGGCAGAATCAGGGGAGACCCAGTACTTC
j_gene: TRBJ2-7; abundance: NA; v_gene: TRBV30; d_gene: NA; CDR3aa: CAWRPTFHGFAYEQYF; CDR3nt: TGTGCCTGGAGGCCCACCTTCCACGGTTTTGCCTACGAGCAGTACTTC
j_gene: TRBJ1-1; abundance: few; v_gene: TRBV6-5; d_gene: TRBD1; CDR3aa: CASSYPTGGAFF; CDR3nt: TGTGCCAGCAGTTACCCGACAGGGGGAGCTTTCTTT
j_gene: TRBJ2-6; abundance: NA; v_gene: TRBV29-1; d_gene: NA; CDR3aa: CSVELGSSGANVLTF; CDR3nt: TGCAGCGTTGAACTTGGGAGCTCTGGGGCCAACGTCCTGACTTTC
j_gene: TRBJ1-4; abundance: NA; v_gene: TRBV6-6; d_gene: NA; CDR3aa: CASSYLGSGSEKLFF; CDR3nt: TGTGCCAGCAGTTATTTGGGGAGTGGGAGCGAAAAACTGTTTTTT
j_gene: TRBJ1-2; abundance: NA; v_gene: TRBV15; d_gene: TRBD1; CDR3aa: CATSGPGTGYGYTF; CDR3nt: TGTGCCACCAGCGGCCCCGGGACAGGCTATGGCTACACCTTC
j_gene: TRBJ2-7; abundance: NA; v_gene: TRBV5-5; d_gene: NA; CDR3aa: CASSYRGWSSYEQYF; CDR3nt: TGTGCCAGCAGCTACAGAGGGTGGTCGTCCTACGAGCAGTACTTC
j_gene: TRBJ2-5; abundance: NA; v_gene: TRBV5-1; d_gene: NA; CDR3aa: CASSSQGQETQYF; CDR3nt: TGCGCCAGCAGCAGCCAGGGGCAGGAGACCCAGTACTTC
j_gene: TRBJ2-6; abundance: NA; v_gene: TRBV5-4; d_gene: TRBD2; CDR3aa: CASSPGLAGLSGANVLTF; CDR3nt: TGTGCCAGCAGCCCGGGACTAGCAGGGCTGTCTGGGGCCAACGTCCTGACTTTC
j_gene: TRBJ2-7; abundance: NA; v_gene: TRBV7-9; d_gene: NA; CDR3aa: CASSLGSIAHYEQYF; CDR3nt: TGTGCCAGCAGCTTAGGTTCGATAGCCCACTACGAGCAGTACTTC
j_gene: TRBJ1-1; abundance: NA; v_gene: TRBV18; d_gene: NA; CDR3aa: CASSPLDKKGTEAFF; CDR3nt: TGTGCCAGCTCACCCTTGGACAAGAAGGGCACTGAAGCTTTCTTT
j_gene: TRBJ1-1; abundance: NA; v_gene: TRBV27; d_gene: TRBD1; CDR3aa: CVSSATQGAGEAFF; CDR3nt: TGTGTCAGCAGTGCAACTCAGGGGGCTGGTGAAGCTTTCTTT
j_gene: TRBJ2-1; abundance: NA; v_gene: TRBV27; d_gene: TRBD2; CDR3aa: CASSLDLSSGRVYNEQFF; CDR3nt: TGTGCCAGCAGTTTAGATCTCTCTAGCGGGAGGGTCTACAATGAGCAGTTCTTC
j_gene: TRBJ1-2; abundance: NA; v_gene: TRBV7-2; d_gene: TRBD1; CDR3aa: CASSPGQGRGGYGYTF; CDR3nt: TGTGCCAGCAGCCCAGGACAGGGGAGGGGCGGCTATGGCTACACCTTC
j_gene: TRBJ2-1; abundance: once; v_gene: TRBV12-5; d_gene: TRBD1; CDR3aa: CASVPDRGHNSYNEQFF; CDR3nt: TGTGCTAGTGTACCGGACAGGGGGCATAACTCCTACAATGAGCAGTTCTTC
j_gene: TRBJ2-1; abundance: NA; v_gene: TRBV7-9; d_gene: TRBD2; CDR3aa: CASRHGTSGRDEQFF; CDR3nt: TGTGCCAGCAGGCACGGGACTAGCGGACGGGATGAGCAGTTCTTC